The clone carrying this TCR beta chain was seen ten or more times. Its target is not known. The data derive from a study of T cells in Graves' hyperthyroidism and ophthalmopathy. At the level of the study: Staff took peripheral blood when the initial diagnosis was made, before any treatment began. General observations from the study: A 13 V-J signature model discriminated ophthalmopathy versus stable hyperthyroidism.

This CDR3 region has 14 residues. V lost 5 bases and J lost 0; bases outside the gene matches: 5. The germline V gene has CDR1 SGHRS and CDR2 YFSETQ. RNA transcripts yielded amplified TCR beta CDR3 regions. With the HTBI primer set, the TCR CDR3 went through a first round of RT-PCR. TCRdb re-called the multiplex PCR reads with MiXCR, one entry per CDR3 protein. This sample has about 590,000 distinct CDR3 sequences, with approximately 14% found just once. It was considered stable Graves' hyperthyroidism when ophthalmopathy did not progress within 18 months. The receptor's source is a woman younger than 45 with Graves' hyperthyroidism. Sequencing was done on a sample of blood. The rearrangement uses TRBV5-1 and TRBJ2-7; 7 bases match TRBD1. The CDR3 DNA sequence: TGCGCCAGCAGGTCCGGGACAGCCTCCTACGAGCAGTACTTC. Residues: CASRSGTASYEQYF.